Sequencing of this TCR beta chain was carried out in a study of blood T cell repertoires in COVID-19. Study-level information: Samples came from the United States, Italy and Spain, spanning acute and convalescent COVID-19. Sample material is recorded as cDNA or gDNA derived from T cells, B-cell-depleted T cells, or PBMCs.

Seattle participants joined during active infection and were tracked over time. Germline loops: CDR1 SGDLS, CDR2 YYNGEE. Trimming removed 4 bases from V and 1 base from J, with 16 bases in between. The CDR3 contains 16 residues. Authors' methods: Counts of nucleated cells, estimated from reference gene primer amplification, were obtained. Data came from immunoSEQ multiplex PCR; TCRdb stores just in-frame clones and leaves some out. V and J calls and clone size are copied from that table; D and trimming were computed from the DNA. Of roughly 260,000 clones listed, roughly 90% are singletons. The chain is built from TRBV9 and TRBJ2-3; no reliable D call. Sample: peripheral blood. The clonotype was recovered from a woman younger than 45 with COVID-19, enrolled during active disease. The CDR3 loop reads CASSPTGGIGTDTQYF. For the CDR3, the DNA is TGTGCCAGCAGCCCGACGGGTGGAATCGGCACAGATACGCAGTATTTT.